The next 24 T cell receptor beta chains were all read from a single sample in a study of blood T cells in healthy people across ages. A J-beta primer mix and a sample-barcoded 5' primer were used in a second PCR of roughly 6 to 11 cycles. TCRdb independently ran MiXCR on the 5' RACE reads; one entry per CDR3 protein. The repertoire has 780,000 or so distinct CDR3 sequences, more than 50% of them found once; the top ten carry roughly 25%. Sequenced material: blood. These receptors originate from a man in his forties in good health.

The V gene is TRBV27, the J gene TRBJ2-1; D remains ambiguous. The V end lost 5 bases, the J end lost 7 bases, and 12 bases lay between the germline ends. Germline values: CDR1 MNHEY, CDR2 SMNVEV (reference sequence). The CDR3 loop spans 13 amino acids. The CDR3 reads CASSIDRVNEQFF. Written as DNA, the CDR3 is TGTGCCAGCAGTATTGACCGGGTGAATGAGCAGTTCTTC.

CDR3 in DNA: TGTGCCAGCAGCTCACTAGCGGGAGACTACAATGAGCAGTTCTTC. Encoded protein: CASSSLAGDYNEQFF. This sequence joins TRBV7-9 and TRBJ2-1, with TRBD2 identical over 11 bases. Germline V gives CDR1 SEHNR, CDR2 FQNEAQ (reference sequence). The CDR3 contains 15 residues. After removal of 4 bases from V and 3 bases from J, the junction contained 2 bases not matched to a gene.

This clonotype was picked up a small number of times. The chain carries TRBV9 and TRBJ2-7; D might be TRBD2 (6 bases). Germline CDR1 reads SGDLS; CDR2 reads YYNGEE. V lost 1 base to trimming and J lost 10 bases, with 21 bases between them. This CDR3 contains 15 residues. CDR3 DNA sequence: TGTGCCAGCAGCGTAAGGGAGGTACCTCAGCCATATCAGTACTTC. As protein: CASSVREVPQPYQYF.

This CDR3 reads CASSRAGSDTQYF. The CDR3 region has the DNA TGCGCCAGCAGCAGGGCCGGTTCAGATACGCAGTATTTT. The gene calls are TRBV5-1 and TRBJ2-3; D ambiguous. The CDR3 contains 13 residues. CDR1 and CDR2 from the germline V gene are SGHRS and YFSETQ. V lost 4 bases to trimming and J lost 4 bases, with 10 bases between them. Variable domain in full (rest from reference TRBV5-1 and TRBJ2-3): KAGVTQTPRYLIKTRGQQVTLSCSPISGHRSVSWYQQTPGQGLQFLFEYFSETQRNKGNFPGRFSGRQFSNSRSEMNVSTLELGDSALYLCASSRAGSDTQYFGPGTRLTVL.

This sequence joins TRBV12-3 or TRBV12-4 and TRBJ1-1, with a tentative D call TRBD1 (5 bases). Between the trimmed V and J ends, which lost 5 bases and 8 bases, there was a span of 15 bases. The CDR3 is 13 amino acids. The CDR3 spells CASSIQTVQEAFF. In DNA form, the CDR3 reads TGTGCCAGCAGTATACAGACAGTGCAGGAAGCTTTCTTT.

This sequence joins TRBV5-5 and TRBJ2-5; D not certain. The ends were cut back, 2 bases at V and 4 bases at J, with 9 bases in the middle. The germline gives CDR1 SGHKS, CDR2 YYEKEE (reference sequence). There are 13 residues in the CDR3. CDR3 DNA: TGTGCCAGCAGCTTTATGGGTGGAGAGACCCAGTACTTC. Its protein product is CASSFMGGETQYF.

A few counts support this clonotype. The V gene is TRBV7-8, the J gene TRBJ2-7, with unresolved D. In germline, CDR1 is SGHVS, CDR2 FQNEAQ. The CDR3 loop spans 17 amino acids. V was clipped by 5 bases and J by 3 bases, with 23 bases between them. CDR3 DNA sequence: TGTGCCAGCAGCCCCCCCCTTAGATTTTCCATTAGCTACGAGCAGTACTTC. Its protein product is CASSPPLRFSISYEQYF. The full variable domain, rest sourced from reference TRBV7-8 and TRBJ2-7, is GAGVSQSPRYKVAKRGQDVALRCDPISGHVSLFWYQQALGQGPEFLTYFQNEAQLDKSGLPSDRFFAERPEGSVSTLKIQRTQQEDSAVYLCASSPPLRFSISYEQYFGPGTRLTVT.

The chain links TRBV7-6 to TRBJ2-1; 9 bases agree with TRBD1. The V gene end was trimmed by 5 bases and the J gene end by 6 bases; junction bases not matched to a gene: 11. Germline V gives CDR1 SGHVS, CDR2 FNYEAQ. CDR3 size: 16 residues. For the CDR3, the DNA is TGTGCCAGCAGCGCCGGCGACAGGGGGAGAGGCAATGAGCAGTTCTTC. It specifies CASSAGDRGRGNEQFF.

This clonotype has only a few counts. This chain joins TRBV27 and TRBJ2-3; weak D call: TRBD2 (6 bases). Germline CDR1 reads MNHEY; CDR2 reads SMNVEV (reference sequence). Trimming removed 10 bases at V and 3 bases at J, with 20 bases between. The CDR3 totals 15 residues. The CDR3 DNA reads TGTGCCACCGCGCTCAATACTGGAGGGACAGATACGCAGTATTTT. It is translated as CATALNTGGTDTQYF.

The chain carries TRBV12-3 or TRBV12-4 and TRBJ2-3; D is possibly TRBD1 (6 bases). V lost 4 bases to trimming and J lost 1 base, with 15 bases between them. The CDR3 totals 16 residues. DNA of the CDR3: TGTGCCAGCAGTTGGGGTAGGACAGCCCGCACAGATACGCAGTATTTT. It yields the protein CASSWGRTARTDTQYF.

This chain connects TRBV5-1 to TRBJ2-1, with 10 bases matching TRBD1. The CDR3 has 17 residues. Germline loops: CDR1 SGHRS, CDR2 YFSETQ. V lost 1 base to trimming and J lost 8 bases; unmatched junction nucleotides: 12. This chain's CDR3 is CASSLNRDGQGGYEQFF. CDR3 DNA: TGCGCCAGCAGCTTGAATAGGGACGGACAGGGGGGATATGAGCAGTTCTTC.

The V gene is TRBV5-1, the J gene TRBJ1-6, with TRBD1 identical over 8 bases. From germline, CDR1 is SGHRS and CDR2 YFSETQ. Trimming cost V 4 bases and J 8 bases; bases outside gene matches: 8. This CDR3 comprises 15 residues. CDR3 amino acids: CASSQGQGVHSPLHF. The CDR3 coding sequence is TGCGCCAGCAGCCAAGGACAGGGAGTACATTCACCCCTCCACTTT.

The rearrangement uses TRBV29-1 and TRBJ2-7; D gene uncertain. Trimming took 7 bases from V and 3 from J, leaving 19 bases between them. The CDR3 is 14 amino acids. Germline assignment: CDR1 SQVTM and CDR2 ANQGSEA. For the CDR3, the DNA is TGCAGCGCTGGTTCGGTGCGGACGTACTACGAGCAGTACTTC. Translating gives CSAGSVRTYYEQYF.

The sample holds one count of this clonotype. The J gene is TRBJ2-7, the V gene TRBV20-1; D uncertain. The germline gives CDR1 DFQATT, CDR2 SNEGSKA (reference sequence). The V end was cut by 1 base, the J end by 7 bases, with 8 bases between. The CDR3 covers 11 residues. The CDR3 sequence is CSARAINEQYF. The DNA of the CDR3 is TGCAGTGCTAGAGCGATCAATGAGCAGTACTTC.

The chain joins TRBV4-1 to TRBJ2-6; D is possibly TRBD2 (6 bases). CDR1 is MGHRA and CDR2 is YSYEKL in the germline V gene. Trimming shortened V by 0 bases and J by 2 bases, and 26 bases separated the two germline ends. The CDR3 consists of 22 residues. CDR3 residues: CASSQDARLLGGRGTGANVLTF. In DNA, the CDR3 is TGCGCCAGCAGCCAAGATGCCCGTCTCTTGGGGGGAAGGGGTACTGGGGCCAACGTCCTGACTTTC.

This chain uses TRBV14 with TRBJ1-5, with D uncertain. The CDR3 is 16 residues long. CDR1 and CDR2 from the germline V gene are SGHDN and FVKESK. V lost 3 bases and J 4 bases, leaving 16 bases between the germline ends. The DNA of the CDR3 is TGTGCCAGCAGCCAGGCCCGGGCCGGTCGTAATCAGCCCCAGCATTTT. Protein product: CASSQARAGRNQPQHF.

V and J are TRBV20-1 and TRBJ1-6, with TRBD1 identical over 7 bases. The V segment lost 2 bases and the J segment 13 bases; nucleotides outside the gene matches: 5. The CDR3 runs 12 residues. In germline, CDR1 is DFQATT, CDR2 SNEGSKA (reference sequence). CDR3 in amino acids: CSARQGDLPLHF. The CDR3 region has the DNA TGCAGTGCTAGACAGGGGGATCTCCCCCTCCACTTT.

The CDR3 sequence is CASSLVGGDPPNEQFF. The CDR3 DNA reads as TGCGCCAGCAGCTTGGTTGGGGGGGACCCCCCCAATGAGCAGTTCTTC. This rearrangement joins TRBV5-1 to TRBJ2-1, with TRBD2 matching over 7 bases. The trim removed 0 bases at V and 6 bases at J, leaving 9 bases unmatched. This CDR3 comprises 16 residues. In germline, CDR1 is SGHRS, CDR2 YFSETQ. The whole variable domain, filled in from reference TRBV5-1 and TRBJ2-1, reads KAGVTQTPRYLIKTRGQQVTLSCSPISGHRSVSWYQQTPGQGLQFLFEYFSETQRNKGNFPGRFSGRQFSNSRSEMNVSTLELGDSALYLCASSLVGGDPPNEQFFGPGTRLTVL.

The chain carries TRBV20-1 and TRBJ2-5; D is ambiguous. V was trimmed by 3 bases and J by 1 base, leaving 18 bases between them. The CDR3 extends over 16 amino acids. In germline, CDR1 is DFQATT, CDR2 SNEGSKA (reference sequence). The CDR3: CSARGKVGSAQETQYF. CDR3 nucleotide sequence: TGCAGTGCTAGGGGGAAAGTTGGGTCAGCCCAAGAGACCCAGTACTTC.

This clonotype was observed a few times. V is TRBV28 and J is TRBJ2-3; D unclear. Trimming removed 6 bases at V and 1 base at J, with 14 bases between. Germline V gives CDR1 MDHEN, CDR2 SYDVKM. The CDR3 consists of 15 residues. This CDR3 is CASSRSGTGTDTQYF. In nucleotides, the CDR3 is TGTGCCAGCAGCCGATCCGGAACCGGCACAGATACGCAGTATTTT.

In its sample, this clonotype was seen many times. V and J are TRBV25-1 and TRBJ1-2, with TRBD1 as a possible D gene (5 bases). V was shortened by 2 bases and J by 4 bases, with 11 bases between the two germline ends. The germline CDR1 and CDR2 sequences are MGHDK and SYGVNS. The CDR3 contains 14 residues. DNA for the CDR3: TGTGCCAGCAGTGAACCGGGACGGACCTATGGCTACACCTTC. This encodes CASSEPGRTYGYTF.

This clonotype is a singleton in its sample. This chain uses TRBV10-3 with TRBJ1-2, with 9 bases fitting TRBD1. Germline assignment: CDR1 ENHRY and CDR2 SYGVKD. This CDR3 has 12 residues. J was trimmed by 8 bases and V by 8 bases; bases with no gene match: 6. The CDR3 DNA follows: TGTGCCATCGGACAGGGGACTCGGGGCTACACCTTC. Translated, it gives CAIGQGTRGYTF.

This rearrangement joins TRBV27 to TRBJ1-2; TRBD1 aligns across 7 bases. The germline V gene has CDR1 MNHEY and CDR2 SMNVEV (reference sequence). Unmatched junction bases numbered 9, after V lost 3 bases and J lost 8 bases. The CDR3 extends over 14 amino acids. In DNA, the CDR3 is TGTGCCAGCAGTTTTAAAGGGGGCGCTCAGGGCTACACCTTC. It translates to CASSFKGGAQGYTF.

This clonotype was counted only a few times. The rearrangement joins TRBV20-1 to TRBJ2-7; 12 positions match TRBD2. Germline V CDR1 and CDR2: DFQATT, SNEGSKA (reference sequence). The length of the CDR3 is 13 residues. The CDR3 protein is CGLLAGGTSEQYF. CDR3 nucleotide sequence: TGCGGCCTACTAGCGGGAGGAACTTCTGAGCAGTACTTC.